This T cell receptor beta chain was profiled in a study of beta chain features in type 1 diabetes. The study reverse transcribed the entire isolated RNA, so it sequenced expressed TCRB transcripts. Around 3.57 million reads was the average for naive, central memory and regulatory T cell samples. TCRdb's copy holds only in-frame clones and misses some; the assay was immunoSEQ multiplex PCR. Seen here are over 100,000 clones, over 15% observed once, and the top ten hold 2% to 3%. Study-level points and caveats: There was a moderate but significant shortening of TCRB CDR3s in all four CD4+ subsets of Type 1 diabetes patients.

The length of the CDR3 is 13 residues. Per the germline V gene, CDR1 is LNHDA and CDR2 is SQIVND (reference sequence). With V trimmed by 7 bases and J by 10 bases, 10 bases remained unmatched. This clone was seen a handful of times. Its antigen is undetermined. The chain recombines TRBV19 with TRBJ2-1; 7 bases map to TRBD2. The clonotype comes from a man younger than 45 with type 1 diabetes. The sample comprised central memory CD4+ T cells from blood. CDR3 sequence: CASKSERGWEQFF. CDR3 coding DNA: TGTGCCAGTAAGTCCGAGCGGGGTTGGGAGCAGTTCTTC.